These T cell receptor beta chains were read from a single sample in a study of T-cell memory formation after mild COVID-19. Using its own MiXCR run on the 5' RACE reads, TCRdb lists one record per CDR3 protein. The sample carries 300,000 to 400,000 distinct CDR3 sequences, about a sixth recorded once. The sample was PBMCs or a T cell subset sorted from them (not recorded which). All receptors come from a man younger than 35 who had mild COVID-19 (a few samples of this study predate the infection). Cell type and time point are not known. CDR3s include the opening cysteine and the closing phenylalanine or tryptophan. A D gene is named only where the DNA matches it firmly. Size tells how often a clone was seen (once, few, many) or the class of an expanded clone, and some rows leave it out.

J gene,CDR3 length,D gene,clone size,V gene,CDR3 DNA,CDR3 protein
TRBJ1-2,14,TRBD1,many,TRBV5-1,TGTGCCAGCAGCCCCGGACAGGGTCACTATGGCTACACCTTC,CASSPGQGHYGYTF
TRBJ2-5,17,.,.,TRBV7-8,TGTGCCAGCAGCTTAGGGGCGGGACGGAACCCCCAAGAGACCCAGTACTTC,CASSLGAGRNPQETQYF
TRBJ2-3,15,TRBD1,.,TRBV6-2/TRBV6-3,TGTGCCAGCAGCCCGGGACAGGGGTTCGCAGATACGCAGTATTTT,CASSPGQGFADTQYF
TRBJ1-2,14,.,few,TRBV27,TGTGCCAGCAGTTTATCTGGGTGGGCGCGGGGCTACACCTTC,CASSLSGWARGYTF
TRBJ2-4,14,.,many,TRBV6-6,TGTGCCAGCAGCCAGGAGTTAGCCAAAAACATTCAGTACTTC,CASSQELAKNIQYF
TRBJ2-7,13,.,many,TRBV6-6,TGTGCCAGCAGTCACATACCTTTCTACGAGCAGTACTTC,CASSHIPFYEQYF
TRBJ2-3,17,TRBD2,few,TRBV4-1,TGCGCCAGCAGCCAAGATCTAACTAGCGGTTTCACAGATACGCAGTATTTT,CASSQDLTSGFTDTQYF
TRBJ1-1,14,TRBD1,few,TRBV6-5,TGTGCCAGCAGTTTCAACAGGGGGTACACTGAAGCTTTCTTT,CASSFNRGYTEAFF
TRBJ2-7,13,.,few,TRBV4-2,TGTGCCAGCAGCGAACCGGGGCCCGACGAGCAGTACTTC,CASSEPGPDEQYF
TRBJ2-5,14,.,many,TRBV5-1,TGCGCCAGCAGCTTGGGTGACGGGCAAGAGACCCAGTACTTC,CASSLGDGQETQYF
TRBJ1-6,14,.,.,TRBV7-2,TGTGCCAGCAGCCCTCAGACAACAGGATCACCCCTCCACTTT,CASSPQTTGSPLHF
TRBJ2-7,14,TRBD2,few,TRBV7-9,TGTGCCAGCAGCTCACGCGGACTAGCGGGGGGGAGGTACTTC,CASSSRGLAGGRYF
TRBJ2-2,14,.,few,TRBV7-7,TGTGCTAGCAGCATAAGAACGAACACCGGGGAGCTGTTTTTT,CASSIRTNTGELFF
TRBJ2-7,15,.,.,TRBV6-5,TGTGCCAGCAGTTACTCAGCACAGGCTTCCTACGAGCAGTACTTC,CASSYSAQASYEQYF
TRBJ2-1,12,.,.,TRBV7-9,TGTGCCAGCAGCTTAGCGCCGCATGAGCAGTTCTTC,CASSLAPHEQFF
TRBJ2-1,16,.,many,TRBV9,TGTGCCAGCAGCGCCCTAAACGAAGCCTCCTACAATGAGCAGTTCTTC,CASSALNEASYNEQFF
TRBJ2-7,15,.,few,TRBV12-3/TRBV12-4,TGTGCCAGCAGTCGCCCCCGGGAGAGCTCCTACGAGCAGTACTTC,CASSRPRESSYEQYF
TRBJ2-2,14,.,once,TRBV9,TGTGCCAGCAGCGACAGGACTGGCACCGGGGAGCTGTTTTTT,CASSDRTGTGELFF
TRBJ2-3,11,.,few,TRBV6-5,TGTGCCAGCAGACTAGCTAGAACGCAGTATTTT,CASRLARTQYF
TRBJ2-3,13,.,.,TRBV20-1,TGCAGTGCTAGAGGGACAGGCACAGATACGCAGTATTTT,CSARGTGTDTQYF
TRBJ2-1,15,.,few,TRBV6-5,TGTGCCAGCAGTTACTCGCTAGGCCCCTACAATGAGCAGTTCTTC,CASSYSLGPYNEQFF
TRBJ2-5,14,TRBD2,.,TRBV28,TGTGCCAGCAGACCTGCGGGGGGGCAAGAGACCCAGTACTTC,CASRPAGGQETQYF
TRBJ2-5,14,.,few,TRBV11-2,TGTGCCAGCAGCTGGAACGTCCCTCAAGAGACCCAGTACTTC,CASSWNVPQETQYF
TRBJ2-1,15,.,.,TRBV10-3,TGTGCCATCAGAAGGGACTTCCTTGAGGGAGATGAGCAGTTCTTC,CAIRRDFLEGDEQFF
TRBJ1-1,13,.,.,TRBV20-1,TGCAGTGCCGTAGTACAGTTGAACACTGAAGCTTTCTTT,CSAVVQLNTEAFF
TRBJ1-3,14,TRBD1,few,TRBV29-1,TGCAGCGTTGAAAGAGGACAGGGTGGAAACACCATATATTTT,CSVERGQGGNTIYF
TRBJ1-5,15,.,few,TRBV12-3/TRBV12-4,TGTGCCAGCAGCCCCCTCGGACAGAGCAATCAGCCCCAGCATTTT,CASSPLGQSNQPQHF
TRBJ2-3,15,TRBD2,few,TRBV5-1,TGCGCCAGCAGCTTGGATAGCGGGGACACAGATACGCAGTATTTT,CASSLDSGDTDTQYF
TRBJ1-1,16,TRBD1,.,TRBV7-3,TGTGCCAGCACCGGGACAGGGGGCAAGAGAAGCACTGAAGCTTTCTTT,CASTGTGGKRSTEAFF
TRBJ1-5,16,.,many,TRBV28,TGTGCCAGCAGTTTAACCGGAGGAGCTAAAAATCAGCCCCAGCATTTT,CASSLTGGAKNQPQHF
TRBJ2-3,15,TRBD1,.,TRBV20-1,TGCAGTGCTAGAGATCGGCGACAGGGGGTAGATACGCAGTATTTT,CSARDRRQGVDTQYF
TRBJ2-5,15,TRBD2,.,TRBV5-1,TGCGCCAGCAGCCAGGCCGGGACTAGCGAAGAGACCCAGTACTTC,CASSQAGTSEETQYF
TRBJ2-2,16,.,.,TRBV6-5,TGTGCCAGCAGTTACTACGGTAGCATAGGCACCGGGGAGCTGTTTTTT,CASSYYGSIGTGELFF
TRBJ2-3,17,TRBD2,few,TRBV6-4,TGTGCCAGCAGCCCAGCCACTAGCGGGGGGGGAGCCGATACGCAGTATTTT,CASSPATSGGGADTQYF
TRBJ2-2,16,.,few,TRBV3-1,TGTGCCAGCAGCCAGATGGCTAGCGTCAACACCGGGGAGCTGTTTTTT,CASSQMASVNTGELFF
TRBJ2-3,13,.,.,TRBV20-1,TGCAGTGCTCCCGGGACTAGCACAGATACGCAGTATTTT,CSAPGTSTDTQYF
TRBJ1-4,14,TRBD1,few,TRBV12-3/TRBV12-4,TGTGCCAGCAGGCTTACAGGGGCTTCGGAAAAACTGTTTTTT,CASRLTGASEKLFF
TRBJ2-1,15,TRBD2,few,TRBV5-1,TGCGCCAGCGGGGTCCCGGGACTAGCGGGGACTGAGCAGTTCTTC,CASGVPGLAGTEQFF
TRBJ1-2,15,TRBD1,.,TRBV7-2,TGTGCCAGCAGCTTAGATAGGGGGCCCAGATATGGCTACACCTTC,CASSLDRGPRYGYTF
TRBJ2-6,14,.,few,TRBV20-1,TGCAGTGCTTCTGTTTACTCTGGGGCCAACGTCCTGACTTTC,CSASVYSGANVLTF
TRBJ2-7,16,.,.,TRBV3-1,TGTGCCAGCAGCCAAGTCGGACTATCCAGCTCCTACGAGCAGTACTTC,CASSQVGLSSSYEQYF
TRBJ1-2,15,TRBD1,many,TRBV7-2,TGTGCCAGCAGCTTAGCCGTGACAGGGCGGTATGGCTACACCTTC,CASSLAVTGRYGYTF
TRBJ2-2,15,.,few,TRBV5-1,TGCGCCAGCAGCCCCGGGCCGGAAGACACCGGGGAGCTGTTTTTT,CASSPGPEDTGELFF
TRBJ1-1,14,.,.,TRBV20-1,TGCAGTGCTCCGAGGGGCGGTGAAAACACTGAAGCTTTCTTT,CSAPRGGENTEAFF
TRBJ2-2,12,.,many,TRBV7-2,TGTGCCAGCAGCTTACTTGCCGGGGAGCTGTTTTTT,CASSLLAGELFF
TRBJ1-1,15,.,.,TRBV29-1,TGCAGCGTCCATCCCTGGATGGCCGAGAACACTGAAGCTTTCTTT,CSVHPWMAENTEAFF
TRBJ1-1,15,.,few,TRBV6-2/TRBV6-3,TGTGCCAGCAGCGACGAGGGCCGGGTTAACACTGAAGCTTTCTTT,CASSDEGRVNTEAFF
TRBJ2-5,15,.,many,TRBV6-5,TGTGCCAGCAGTTACCAGGGGCAATCGGAAGAGACCCAGTACTTC,CASSYQGQSEETQYF
TRBJ1-3,13,.,once,TRBV29-1,TGCAGCGTTGGGGAGACGGGGGGAAACACCATATATTTT,CSVGETGGNTIYF
TRBJ2-5,13,.,.,TRBV6-6,TGTGCCAGCCTACTAACGGGTGGAGAGACCCAGTACTTC,CASLLTGGETQYF
TRBJ2-2,12,.,once,TRBV12-5,TGTGCTAGTGGTAGCTGGTCCGGGGAGCTGTTTTTT,CASGSWSGELFF
TRBJ2-7,15,TRBD1,.,TRBV6-5,TGTGCCAGCAGTTCCCGAGACAGGGAAACCTACGAGCAGTACTTC,CASSSRDRETYEQYF
TRBJ2-2,17,.,.,TRBV24-1,TGTGCCACCAGTGACGGAATCCGGGACATGAACACCGGGGAGCTGTTTTTT,CATSDGIRDMNTGELFF
TRBJ2-7,12,.,many,TRBV5-6,TGTGCCAGCAGCCCCGGTCAGGACGAGCAGTACTTC,CASSPGQDEQYF
TRBJ2-7,12,.,.,TRBV20-1,TGCAGTGCTAGGGGGGCTAACTACGAGCAGTACTTC,CSARGANYEQYF
TRBJ2-5,16,.,few,TRBV7-2,TGTGCCAGCAGCTTAAGGTACAGGGGACTACAAGAGACCCAGTACTTC,CASSLRYRGLQETQYF
TRBJ2-3,15,.,.,TRBV12-3/TRBV12-4,TGTGCCAGCAGTTTAAGGGGAATTAGCACAGATACGCAGTATTTT,CASSLRGISTDTQYF
TRBJ2-1,13,.,many,TRBV5-1,TGCGCCAGCAGCTTGACCGCCAACAATGAGCAGTTCTTC,CASSLTANNEQFF